This T cell receptor beta chain came from a study of cytomegalovirus exposure and HLA in healthy donors. About the research overall: A prior analysis found about 110 million unique TCR beta sequences from 150 million to 200 million T cells.

As regards this clone: What it recognizes is unknown.

General observations from the study: Previously analyzed data showed that most TCR beta V segments were productive at a frequency of about 90% or about 30%.

In the PCR, 60 Vbeta and 13 Jbeta primers were used. Sequencing used immunoSEQ multiplex PCR; TCRdb keeps in-frame clones, though not all of them. The sample lists roughly 300,000 clones, around 86% seen once, with 4% in the top ten. Trimming took 4 bases from V and 6 from J; bases not matched to a gene: 8. CDR3 size: 16 residues. Germline CDR1 SGHAT, CDR2 FQNNGV. The sequence was collected from a man aged 35-49 years in good health and CMV-seropositive. Sequenced input: PBMCs. The V call is TRBV11-2, the J call TRBJ2-7; 14 positions agree with TRBD2. The CDR3: CASSSSPGLAGGEQYF. The CDR3 bases are TGTGCCAGCAGCTCCTCACCAGGACTAGCGGGAGGCGAGCAGTACTTC.